The text below deals with one T cell receptor beta chain. Its antigen is currently not known. One base away there is no much larger clone; base qualities are not given. The Qiagen DNeasy Blood and Tissue Kit was used to extract total genomic DNA from the purified CD4+ T cells. Following immunoSEQ immunosequencing protocols, the TCRbeta CDR3 region, as defined by IMGT, was amplified and sequenced. The study's own analysis went as follows. Preprocessing of raw sequence data for PCR and sequencing error correction was performed by the immunoSEQ service. After being loaded into the immunoSEQ Analyzer, the data underwent further analysis with VDJtools v1.0.7. The paired Wilcoxon signed-rank test was used to test differences between patients and controls. TCRdb's version of the immuneACCESS table is confined to in-frame rearrangements and falls short of the full clone set. An unresolved V gene accounts for under half of the shortfall where checked; the remainder is of unknown origin. D and trimming come from the DNA, and the V and J calls and clone size come from that table. The sample data list about 20,000 clones, and 92% of these were observed just once. The ten largest clones represent approximately 0.58% of the sample.

Each depressed patient was pairwise matched to a non-depressed control for sex, age, current smoking status and body mass index. European descent was reported for all participants. Patients were diagnosed with major depressive disorder by DSM-IV criteria and had a Hamilton Rating Scale for Depression score of 18 or higher. For at least 8 weeks before enrollment, patients had taken no psychiatric medication of any kind, antidepressants included. Depression severity ranging from moderate to severe was represented among patients. Major medical conditions, Axis I/II comorbidities, regular medication or illicit drug use, and drinking over 100 g alcohol a week were all grounds for excluding any participant. Around 31 ml of peripheral blood was drawn into EDTA tubes from each participant. Thawed PBMCs underwent magnetic negative selection with the BD IMag Human CD4 T Lymphocyte Enrichment Set to purify CD4+ T cells. Flow cytometry confirmed that the CD4+ enrichment method typically gave about 95% purity. TCRbeta sequencing was performed on a subgroup of roughly five case-control pairs selected blind to chemokine receptor expression and flow-cytometric repertoire skewing results. Every blood sample was taken in the morning at 8:00 a.m., and Ficoll-Hypaque gradient centrifugation was used to isolate PBMCs. Until being assayed, PBMCs were kept in liquid nitrogen after cryopreservation by gradual cooling to -80 degrees C.

This entry comes from a study of untreated major depressive disorder (dated 2018 in TCRdb). About the study as a whole: This cross-sectional case-control study compared T cell phenotype and TCR repertoire between antidepressant-free major depressive disorder patients and individually matched non-depressed controls. Differences in Vbeta 5.1, Vbeta 11 and Vbeta 22 usage observed by flow cytometry in the whole cohort were followed up by sequencing.

What the work shows at the level of the full study, not this receptor alone: In every sequenced subject, all of the top five TRBV05-01 clones were private clones. A comparatively small study sample was produced by the strict matching and exclusion criteria, and the generalizability of findings was thereby limited. Sequencing confirmed higher TRBV05-01 (Vbeta 5.1) usage among CD4+ T cells of depressed patients than controls, with p = 0.040 in a one-tailed test. For the sequencing comparisons, planned one-tailed tests were run on just three Vbeta families that had been chosen in advance. In the sequencing data, TRBV25-01 and TRBV02-01 usage was found to follow the flow-cytometry pattern, although statistical significance was not reached.

The germline V gene provides CDR1 SGHRS and CDR2 YFSETQ. There are 16 amino acids in the CDR3, from cysteine to phenylalanine inclusive. Only the CDR3 region is kept as DNA, spanning 48 bases read in frame from base 1. V drops 0 bases and J drops 2 bases, leaving 13 bases in between. The receptor's source is a woman aged 40 to 50 with major depressive disorder. The chain was built from TRBV5-1 and TRBJ2-3; TRBD2 is a possible D gene, resting on 6 matching bases. The sequencing sample was made of CD4+ T cells from PBMCs. The CDR3 protein sequence reads: CASSLEPGASTDTQYF. The nucleotides are TGCGCCAGCAGCTTGGAGCCGGGAGCATCCACAGATACGCAGTATTTT.